Listed here are 14 T cell receptor beta chains from one sample, sequenced in a study of regulatory T cells in long-lasting Graves disease. Time point indicated: newly diagnosed GD, antithyroid drugs for less than 3 months. RNA from PBMCs was the source of the TCR library. iRepertoire HTBI primers and Arm-PCR of CDR3 regions built TCR beta libraries. Each CDR3 protein gets one entry after TCRdb re-called the multiplex PCR reads with MiXCR. Of about 220,000 distinct CDR3 sequences in the sample, roughly 18% were seen once. Specimen: peripheral blood mononuclear cells (PBMCs), collected at new diagnosis, from a patient treated with antithyroid drugs. These receptors were collected from a female donor with Graves disease.

In its sample, this clonotype was seen many times. The CDR3 protein is CASSWTGRVSGNTIYF. As DNA, the CDR3 is TGTGCCAGCAGCTGGACAGGCCGCGTCTCTGGAAACACCATATATTTT. This chain joins TRBV6-2 or TRBV6-3 and TRBJ1-3, with 7 positions matching TRBD1. The CDR3 consists of 16 residues. Trimming at V came to 6 bases and at J to 0 bases, leaving 8 bases not matched to a gene. Germline values: CDR1 MNHEY, CDR2 SVGEGT.

The V and J genes are TRBV7-2 and TRBJ2-2, with 7 positions matching TRBD1. The ends lost 5 bases at V and 3 bases at J; junction bases unmatched: 3. CDR1 and CDR2 from the germline V gene are SGHTA and FQGNSA. The CDR3 runs to 14 residues. CDR3 coding DNA: TGTGCCAGCAGCACGACAGGGTACACCGGGGAGCTGTTTTTT. Its protein is CASSTTGYTGELFF.

This clonotype was observed at least ten times. The J gene is TRBJ1-1, the V gene TRBV15; a possible D gene is TRBD1 (6 bases). The CDR3 is 13 residues long. The germline gives CDR1 LNHNV, CDR2 YYDKDF (reference sequence). Trimming removed 8 bases at V and 4 bases at J, with 14 bases between. This CDR3 is CATAGRGGTEAFF. In DNA, the CDR3 is TGTGCCACCGCCGGCAGGGGTGGCACTGAAGCTTTCTTT.

This clonotype has a count of ten or more. The chain carries TRBV15 and TRBJ2-3; TRBD1 or TRBD2 may be the D gene (5 bases each). The CDR3 has 15 amino acids. Trimming shortened V by 3 bases and J by 3 bases, and 13 bases separated the two germline ends. CDR1 and CDR2 (germline): LNHNV, YYDKDF (reference sequence). The CDR3 sequence is CATSSWSRETDTQYF. As DNA, the CDR3 is TGTGCCACCAGCAGCTGGTCCAGGGAGACAGATACGCAGTATTTT.

This clonotype was counted at least ten times. The rearrangement links TRBV6-5 to TRBJ2-5; D ambiguous. The CDR3 contains 13 residues. Per the germline V gene, CDR1 is MNHEY and CDR2 is SVGAGI. V lost 4 bases, J lost 3 bases, and 9 bases lay in between. The CDR3 DNA follows: TGTGCCAGCAGTTCATTCTTGGAAGAGACCCAGTACTTC. As protein: CASSSFLEETQYF.

This clonotype was counted between two and nine times. The V and J genes are TRBV28 and TRBJ2-7; perhaps TRBD2 as D (5 bases). CDR1 is MDHEN, CDR2 SYDVKM, per germline. This CDR3 contains 15 residues. Deletions cut 8 bases from V and 4 bases from J, with 21 bases between. The CDR3 DNA reads as TGTGCCAGCTGGACGGACTCCCAGGCCCCTTACGAGCAGTACTTC. Protein: CASWTDSQAPYEQYF.

With respect to this clonotype: Just one base apart from a much larger clone, this may be a read error. It is likely a read error, because the conserved phenylalanine at the end of the CDR3 is missing. The DNA for the CDR3 is TGTGCCAGCAGCTTGGCGGGAGCGCCGGAGGAGACCCAGTACCTC. Translated, it gives CASSLAGAPEETQYL. This chain links TRBV7-3 with TRBJ2-5; 7 bases line up with TRBD2. The length of the CDR3 is 15 residues. The V gene's germline CDR1 is SGHTA and CDR2 FQGTGA. The V and J ends lost 3 bases and 5 bases, in that order; junction bases with no gene match: 9.

The genes are TRBV29-1 and TRBJ2-7; D tentatively reads TRBD1 or TRBD2 (7 bases each). The CDR3 is 11 residues long. V was clipped by 6 bases and J by 4 bases, with 10 bases between them. Germline loops: CDR1 SQVTM, CDR2 ANQGSEA. The CDR3 sequence is CSVRGGYEQYF. The CDR3 region has the DNA TGCAGCGTCAGGGGGGGGTACGAGCAGTACTTC.

The chain uses TRBV29-1 and TRBJ2-7, with 9 bases matching TRBD1. Germline V gene lookup returns CDR1 SQVTM and CDR2 ANQGSEA. CDR3 size: 12 residues. V was clipped by 7 bases and J by 5 bases; unmatched bases: 6. The CDR3 is CSAGQGTDEQYF. The CDR3 DNA sequence: TGCAGCGCAGGACAGGGGACGGACGAGCAGTACTTC.

There are many counts of this clonotype. The V call is TRBV2, the J call TRBJ2-5, with no clear D. The length of the CDR3 is 13 residues. V lost 1 base and J 2 bases, leaving 5 bases between the germline ends. The germline gives CDR1 SNHLY, CDR2 FYNNEI. As DNA, the CDR3 is TGTGCCAGCAGTGAAGAACTTCAAGAGACCCAGTACTTC. It is translated as CASSEELQETQYF.

This clonotype was counted ten times or more. The chain uses TRBV19 and TRBJ2-6, with TRBD2 matching 11 bases. After removal of 1 base from V and 0 bases from J, the junction contained 2 bases not matched to a gene. CDR1 is LNHDA, CDR2 SQIVND, per germline (reference sequence). The CDR3 is 18 amino acids. As DNA, the CDR3 is TGTGCCAGTAGTATAGGACTAGCGGGGAGCTCTGGGGCCAACGTCCTGACTTTC. This codes for CASSIGLAGSSGANVLTF.

Comments on this clonotype: An end of the junction does not agree with germline; a read error may underlie this. The chain employs TRBV6-2 or TRBV6-3 and TRBJ2-2, with D perhaps being TRBD1 or TRBD2 (5 bases each). The V gene's germline CDR1 is MNHEY and CDR2 SVGEGT. This CDR3 contains 16 residues. CDR3 in DNA: TGTGCCAGCAGTGACATGGGACGACGATACACCGGGGAGCTGGTTTTT. Translation: CASSDMGRRYTGELVF.

This clonotype was counted ten times or more. The V gene is TRBV7-9, the J gene TRBJ2-2, with TRBD1 matching 9 bases. CDR3 length equals 16 residues. Germline lookup yields CDR1 SEHNR and CDR2 FQNEAQ (reference sequence). The junction had 8 bases not matched to a gene; V was cut back by 5 bases and J by 4 bases. The DNA for the CDR3 is TGTGCCAGCAGCAATTCGGGACAGGGCCCCACCGGGGAGCTGTTTTTT. Amino acids: CASSNSGQGPTGELFF.

A few counts support this clonotype. The V and J genes are TRBV2 and TRBJ2-5; a weak D match, TRBD2 (5 bases). The germline V and J ends were trimmed by 4 bases and 3 bases, with 9 bases remaining between them. This CDR3 region has 13 residues. The germline CDR1 and CDR2 sequences are SNHLY and FYNNEI. CDR3 nucleotide sequence: TGTGCCAGCAGTGGGCGGGTGGAAGAGACCCAGTACTTC. Its protein product is CASSGRVEETQYF.